The 5 T cell receptor beta chains given below trace back to one sample, sequenced in a study of neurological immune-mediated disorders. In TCRdb, the 5' RACE reads were re-called with MiXCR into one record per CDR3 protein. The sample includes some 56,000 distinct CDR3 sequences, less than 4% of them seen just once. Sample: PBMCs. These TCRs come from a man in his 60s with multiple sclerosis.

This clonotype was observed many times. This chain joins TRBV5-1 and TRBJ1-2; TRBD1 might be the D (6 bases). CDR1 is SGHRS, CDR2 YFSETQ, per germline. The V end lost 4 bases, the J end lost 4 bases, and 11 bases lay between the germline ends. The CDR3 covers 13 residues. The CDR3 reads CASSAGQSYGYTF. The CDR3 DNA reads as TGCGCCAGCAGCGCCGGACAGAGCTATGGCTACACCTTC.

This clonotype was found many times. The chain uses TRBV12-3 or TRBV12-4 and TRBJ1-1; no reliable D call. V was cut by 6 bases and J by 3 bases, with 11 bases left in between. This CDR3 is 13 amino acids long. The CDR3: CASSPNRDTEAFF. The DNA of the CDR3 is TGTGCCAGCAGCCCCAACCGAGACACTGAAGCTTTCTTT.

This clonotype was recorded many times. This sequence joins TRBV15 and TRBJ1-2; D not resolved. The CDR3 loop spans 14 amino acids. Per germline, CDR1 LNHNV and CDR2 YYDKDF (reference sequence). The ends were cut back, 0 bases at V and 8 bases at J, with 13 bases in the middle. Here the CDR3 DNA reads TGTGCCACCAGCAGAGATCGAGAGACAAGCGGCTACACCTTC. This translates into CATSRDRETSGYTF. Based on the CDR3 plus reference TRBV15 and TRBJ1-2, the full variable domain is DAMVIQNPRYQVTQFGKPVTLSCSQTLNHNVMYWYQQKSSQAPKLLFHYYDKDFNNEADTPDNFQSRRPNTSFCFLDIRSPGLGDTAMYLCATSRDRETSGYTFGSGTRLTVV.

This clonotype was counted many times. The chain carries TRBV7-9 and TRBJ2-6; D remains unclear. The CDR3 loop spans 15 amino acids. Germline V gene lookup returns CDR1 SEHNR and CDR2 FQNEAQ (reference sequence). The CDR3 DNA follows: TGTGCAGTCCTTCGTCTAGGCTCTGGGGCCAACGTCCTGACTTTC. Translation: CAVLRLGSGANVLTF.

This clonotype was found many times. CDR3 sequence reads: CSARVPGAVGQPQHF. CDR3 DNA sequence: TGCAGTGCTAGAGTCCCCGGGGCGGTGGGTCAGCCCCAGCATTTT. The chain couples TRBV20-1 to TRBJ1-5; D might be TRBD1 (5 bases). The germline CDR1 and CDR2 sequences are DFQATT and SNEGSKA (reference sequence). Trimming cost V 1 base and J 6 bases, with 16 bases left between them. This CDR3 spans 15 amino acids.